The entry that follows covers one T cell receptor (beta chain) sequence. The target antigen is unknown. The entry originates in a study of cytomegalovirus exposure and HLA in healthy donors. Findings and limits, study-wide: Most TCR beta V segments were productive about 87% or about 30% of the time in an earlier analysis. In a later analysis, CMV-associated beta chains were mostly HLA-associated, it appeared. Testing in vitro showed a few CMV-associated chains specific for CMV antigens.

60 Vbeta and 13 Jbeta primers were used in PCR. The table came from immunoSEQ multiplex PCR; TCRdb's copy has only in-frame clones and leaves some out. The sample holds fewer than 150,000 clones, 70% to 75% seen once. The V and J ends lost 5 bases and 2 bases, in that order; junction bases with no gene match: 7. This CDR3 is 15 amino acids long. Per germline, CDR1 SEHNR and CDR2 FQNEAQ (reference sequence). CMV serostatus was not recorded for this donor. Sequencing was done on a sample of PBMCs. The TCR sequence derives from a human donor in good health. This chain joins TRBV7-9 and TRBJ2-3; TRBD1 matches 7 bases. The CDR3 here is CASSPWDSPTDTQYF. The CDR3 nucleotides read TGTGCCAGCAGCCCATGGGACAGCCCCACAGATACGCAGTATTTT.